This T cell receptor (beta chain) is drawn from a study of blood T cell repertoires in COVID-19 (dated by TCRdb to the early 2020s). With respect to the entire study: Samples covering the acute and convalescent phases of COVID-19 were provided by collaborators in the United States, Italy and Spain. The prospective study material was composed of cDNA or gDNA derived from T cells, B-cell-depleted T cells, or PBMCs. Subjects who had been exposed to COVID-19, were actively infected with it, or had recovered from it provided the deeply sampled blood TCRbeta repertoires that made up the dataset. The repertoires were made available in a free public database intended to serve as a resource for research on the immune response to SARS-CoV-2. Samples came from the ongoing ImmuneRACE study (first 160 participants) plus 1,254 subjects from 6 global collaborators. The sample metadata nearly always contained a de-identified subject ID, COVID-19 status, age in years and sex. Where available, HLA class I and class II types were taken from metadata supplied by the sample provider and were not determined by assay-based typing.

Participants in the prospective study were aged about 18 to 95 years, lived in about two dozen United States geographic areas, and enrolled through a virtual design. Cohort assignment in the prospective study relied on participant-reported clinical history from a screening survey and a study questionnaire. Exposed participants were defined as having been in contact with someone with a PCR-confirmed or clinician-diagnosed COVID-19 case within 2 weeks of study entry. In the prospective study, mobile phlebotomists collected whole blood, serum and a nasopharyngeal or oropharyngeal swab from each participant. Participants in the prospective study had the option to provide additional blood draws and questionnaires over a 2-month period. Before DNA extraction, blood samples from the prospective study were shipped at room temperature or frozen. This clone was detected once. Its cognate antigen has yet to be identified. Per-base qualities were not stored, and no clone one base away is much larger.

Results and caveats for the whole study, not just this receptor: The amount of clinical and demographic metadata varied by source and participant and was provided uncurated.

Trimming takes 6 bases off V and 3 bases off J; junction bases not matched to a gene: 7. From the cysteine through the phenylalanine, the CDR3 covers 14 amino acids. The retained sequence is limited to the CDR3, 42 bases, with the frame set at the first base. CDR1 and CDR2 were assigned from the germline V gene as SQVTM and ANQGSEA. The immunoSEQ Assay, a bias-controlled multiplex PCR, was used to amplify TCRbeta CDR3 regions from genomic DNA. The authors' pipeline ran thus. Nucleated cell counts per sample were estimated from amplification of reference gene primers within the assay. Sequence reads were collapsed and filtered to measure the absolute abundance of every unique TCRbeta CDR3 rearrangement. Productive Simpson clonality was computed per sample as the square root of Simpson's diversity index over productive rearrangements. Here the immuneACCESS table is served through TCRdb, limited to in-frame sequences with V and J called. Missing clones are a known gap in these copies; in checked studies unresolved V genes cover under half, and the rest lacks a known reason. V and J calls and clone size are copied from that table; D and trimming were computed from the DNA. The sample includes about 280,000 clones, with roughly 80% observed a single time. Approximately 5% of the sample goes to the ten largest clones.

Recombination connected TRBV29-1 to TRBJ2-7; 11 middle bases align to TRBD2. This TCR was recovered from a man aged 35-49 years who had been exposed to COVID-19. The sequenced sample consisted of PBMCs or T cells enriched from blood (not recorded which). The sequenced DNA is TGCAGCGTAGGAGGACTAGCGGGTAGCTACGAGCAGTACTTC. The encoded protein is CSVGGLAGSYEQYF.